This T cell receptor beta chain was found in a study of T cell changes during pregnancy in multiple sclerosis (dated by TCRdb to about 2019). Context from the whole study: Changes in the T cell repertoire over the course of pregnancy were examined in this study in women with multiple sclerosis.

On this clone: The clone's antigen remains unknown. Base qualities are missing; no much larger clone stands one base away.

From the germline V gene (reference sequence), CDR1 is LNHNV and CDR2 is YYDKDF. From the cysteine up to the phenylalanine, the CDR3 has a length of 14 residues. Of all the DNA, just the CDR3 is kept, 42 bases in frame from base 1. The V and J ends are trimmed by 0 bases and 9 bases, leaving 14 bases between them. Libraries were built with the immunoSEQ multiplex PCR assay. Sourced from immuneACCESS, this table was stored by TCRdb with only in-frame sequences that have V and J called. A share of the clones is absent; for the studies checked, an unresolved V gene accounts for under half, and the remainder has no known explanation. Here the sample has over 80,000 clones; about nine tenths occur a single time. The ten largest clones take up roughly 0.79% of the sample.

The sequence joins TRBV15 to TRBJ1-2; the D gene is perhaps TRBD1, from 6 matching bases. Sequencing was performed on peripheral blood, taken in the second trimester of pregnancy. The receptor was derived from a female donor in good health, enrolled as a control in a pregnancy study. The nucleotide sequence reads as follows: TGTGCCACCAGCAGAGATTGGCAGGGGAACCGCTACACCTTC. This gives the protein CATSRDWQGNRYTF. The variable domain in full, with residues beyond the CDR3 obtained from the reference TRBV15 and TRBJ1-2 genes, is DAMVIQNPRYQVTQFGKPVTLSCSQTLNHNVMYWYQQKSSQAPKLLFHYYDKDFNNEADTPDNFQSRRPNTSFCFLDIRSPGLGDTAMYLCATSRDWQGNRYTFGSGTRLTVV.